This T cell receptor (beta chain) was observed in a study of control samples from healthy donors and cancer patients. CDR1 and CDR2 from the germline V gene are SNHLY and FYNNEI. The trim removed 5 bases at V and 0 bases at J, leaving 2 bases unmatched. The CDR3 loop spans 14 amino acids. Assay used: immunoSEQ multiplex PCR; TCRdb lists only in-frame clones, some missing. The profile shows more than 80,000 clones, approximately 93% of them singletons. This clonotype was obtained from a man younger than 35 in good health. The rearrangement uses TRBV2 and TRBJ2-7; 9 positions match TRBD1. Sequencing was carried out using blood. Here the CDR3 DNA reads TGTGCCAGCAGTCCGGACAGGGGCTCCTACGAGCAGTACTTC. Translation gives CASSPDRGSYEQYF.